These 11 T cell receptor beta chains were sequenced from one sample in a study of T cells after yellow fever vaccination. Via MiXCR, TCRdb re-called the 5' RACE reads, giving one row per CDR3 protein. The data show about 230,000 distinct CDR3 sequences, with 5.5% to 8.5% seen just once and 1.1% held by the top ten. The sample here was CD4+ T cells sorted from PBMCs, taken on the day of the yellow fever booster vaccination. All receptors derive from a man aged 25 to 40 who received the YFV17D yellow fever vaccine.

As to this clonotype: A much bigger clone sits one base away, suggesting this may be a read error. J is TRBJ2-7 and V is TRBV12-3 or TRBV12-4; 7 nucleotides match TRBD1. V lost 5 bases, J lost 3 bases, and 7 bases stayed unmatched. The CDR3 consists of 14 residues. The CDR3 loop reads CASSMVQGFYEQYF. DNA of the CDR3: TGTGCCAGCAGTATGGTACAGGGGTTCTACGAGCAGTACTTC.

A word on this clonotype: This may stem from a read error, because a much larger clone lies one nucleotide away. The chain employs TRBV6-1 and TRBJ2-7; 7 bases are a match to TRBD1. V shed 10 bases and J 9 bases; nucleotides not matched to a gene: 9. CDR3 size: 11 residues. Germline V gives CDR1 MNHNS, CDR2 SASEGT. CDR3 DNA: TGTGCCAACCGGACAGGACCAGGGCAGTACTTC. As protein: CANRTGPGQYF.

This rearrangement joins TRBV24-1 to TRBJ2-6; TRBD2 matches at 8 bases. Per the germline V gene, CDR1 is KGHDR and CDR2 is SFDVKD. This CDR3 spans 17 amino acids. Trimming took 3 bases from V and 9 from J; bases not matched to a gene: 12. CDR3 DNA: TGTGCCACCAGTGATGTAGCGGTCGGCGGGGGGCTCAACGTCCTGACTTTC. This sequence encodes CATSDVAVGGGLNVLTF.

The chain is built from TRBV20-1 and TRBJ2-1, with D perhaps matching TRBD2 (6 bases). Germline CDR1 reads DFQATT; CDR2 reads SNEGSKA (reference sequence). The CDR3 totals 14 residues. Trimming stripped 6 bases from V and 4 bases from J, with 16 bases between. As DNA, the CDR3 is TGCAGTGCCAGCGCCGGGGGATCTTACAATGAGCAGTTCTTC. Protein sequence: CSASAGGSYNEQFF.

This clonotype showed up just a few times. This sequence joins TRBV18 and TRBJ2-5; D is perhaps TRBD1 (5 bases). Trimming pared 5 bases from V and 3 bases from J, leaving 10 bases between. The CDR3 is 13 residues long. Looked up from germline, CDR1 is KGHSH and CDR2 is LQKENI. In nucleotides, the CDR3 is TGTGCCAGCTCAGGGGCTACCGAAGAGACCCAGTACTTC. It encodes CASSGATEETQYF. Looking up the rest from reference TRBV18 and TRBJ2-5 gives the full variable domain: NAGVMQNPRHLVRRRGQEARLRCSPMKGHSHVYWYRQLPEEGLKFMVYLQKENIIDESGMPKERFSAEFPKEGPSILRIQQVVRGDSAAYFCASSGATEETQYFGPGTRLLVL.

V is TRBV18 and J is TRBJ2-7; 7 positions match TRBD2. Trimming took 5 bases from V and 5 from J; bases not matched to a gene: 9. The length of the CDR3 is 14 residues. The germline V gene has CDR1 KGHSH and CDR2 LQKENI. The CDR3 region is CASSSSIGRDEQYF. The CDR3 DNA sequence: TGTGCCAGCTCATCTTCGATAGGGAGGGACGAGCAGTACTTC.

At least ten counts were recorded for this clonotype. This rearrangement joins TRBV12-3 or TRBV12-4 to TRBJ2-1; D is uncertain. This CDR3 region has 14 residues. Trimming shortened V by 1 base and J by 5 bases, and 9 bases separated the two germline ends. The CDR3 sequence: CASSLGQTHNEQFF. CDR3 bases: TGTGCCAGCAGTTTAGGGCAGACCCACAATGAGCAGTTCTTC.

J is TRBJ1-6 and V is TRBV7-6, with TRBD1 as a possible D gene (5 bases). Per the germline V gene, CDR1 is SGHVS and CDR2 is FNYEAQ. The CDR3 sequence is 14 residues long. The V end was cut by 5 bases, the J end by 5 bases, with 10 bases between. The DNA of the CDR3 is TGTGCCAGCAGCCACAGGAGAGATAATTCACCCCTCCACTTT. It translates to CASSHRRDNSPLHF.

The V call is TRBV7-9, the J call TRBJ2-7; 8 nucleotides align to TRBD2. Germline lookup yields CDR1 SEHNR and CDR2 FQNEAQ (reference sequence). This CDR3 is built from 16 residues. Trimming cost V 7 bases and J 5 bases; bases outside gene matches: 16. The CDR3 nucleotides are TGTGCCAGCATCAGCAGACTGGAGCGGGAGCTCGACGAGCAGTACTTC. Amino acids: CASISRLERELDEQYF.

This clonotype was detected a few times. The rearrangement uses TRBV7-2 and TRBJ2-4; D not certain. The V end was cut by 0 bases, the J end by 13 bases, with 13 bases between. Germline V CDR1 and CDR2: SGHTA, FQGNSA. The CDR3 totals 13 residues. The CDR3 DNA follows: TGTGCCAGCAGCTTAGCGCCAGCCCGGCCCCAGTACTTC. This translates into CASSLAPARPQYF.

This clonotype has a handful of counts. This chain joins TRBV20-1 and TRBJ2-3; 10 bases are a match to TRBD2. The CDR3 loop spans 15 amino acids. The germline gives CDR1 DFQATT, CDR2 SNEGSKA (reference sequence). The V gene end was trimmed by 2 bases and the J gene end by 4 bases; junction bases not matched to a gene: 6. CDR3 sequence reads: CSARLASGSSDTQYF. In nucleotides, the CDR3 is TGCAGTGCTAGATTGGCTAGCGGGAGTTCAGATACGCAGTATTTT.